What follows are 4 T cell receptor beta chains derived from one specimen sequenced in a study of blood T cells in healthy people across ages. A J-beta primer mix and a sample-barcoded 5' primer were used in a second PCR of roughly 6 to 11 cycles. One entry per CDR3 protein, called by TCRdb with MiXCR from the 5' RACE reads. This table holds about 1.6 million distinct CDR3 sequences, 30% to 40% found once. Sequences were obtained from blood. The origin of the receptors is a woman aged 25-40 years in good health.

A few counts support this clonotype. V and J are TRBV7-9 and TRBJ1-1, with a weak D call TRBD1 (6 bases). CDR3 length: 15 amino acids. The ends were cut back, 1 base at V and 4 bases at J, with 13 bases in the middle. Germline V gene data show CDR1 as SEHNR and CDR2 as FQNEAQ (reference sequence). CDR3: CASSLDNRGATEAFF. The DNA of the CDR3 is TGTGCCAGCAGCTTAGATAATAGGGGGGCCACTGAAGCTTTCTTT.

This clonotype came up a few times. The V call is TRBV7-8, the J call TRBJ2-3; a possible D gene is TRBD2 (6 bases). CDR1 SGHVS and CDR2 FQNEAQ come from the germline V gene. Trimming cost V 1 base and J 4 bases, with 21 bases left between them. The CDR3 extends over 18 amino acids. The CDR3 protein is CASSLDFIGSQRPDTQYF. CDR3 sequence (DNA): TGTGCCAGCAGCTTAGACTTCATCGGGAGCCAACGGCCAGATACGCAGTATTTT.

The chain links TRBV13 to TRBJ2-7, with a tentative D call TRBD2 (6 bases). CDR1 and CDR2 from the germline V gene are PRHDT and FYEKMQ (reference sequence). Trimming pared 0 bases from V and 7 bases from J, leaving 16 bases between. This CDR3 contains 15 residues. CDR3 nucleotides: TGTGCCAGCAGCTTAGGCCGGGGGTTGGGAGTTGAGCAGTACTTC. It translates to CASSLGRGLGVEQYF.

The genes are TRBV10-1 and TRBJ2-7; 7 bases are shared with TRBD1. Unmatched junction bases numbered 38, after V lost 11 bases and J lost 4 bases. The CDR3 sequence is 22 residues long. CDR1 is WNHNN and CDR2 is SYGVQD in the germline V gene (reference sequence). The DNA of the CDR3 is TGCGCCTCCTCCCACCTCGAGAGGGGACAGTCATCGTCAACCTCCAAACCGTACGAGCAGTACTTC. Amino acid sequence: CASSHLERGQSSSTSKPYEQYF.